One and the same sample provided the 21 T cell receptor beta chains below, sequenced in a study of T cell responses to AZD1222 COVID-19 vaccine. Data came from immunoSEQ multiplex PCR; TCRdb stores just in-frame clones and leaves some out. The sample comprises about 140,000 clones, about 90% of which are singletons, and about 3% rests with the top ten. Sequences were derived from peripheral blood, sampled on day 0 of AZD1222 vaccination. These receptors were collected from an adult in good health.

The chain has TRBV14 and TRBJ1-5; TRBD1 aligns across 9 bases. This CDR3 has 15 amino acids. Germline values: CDR1 SGHDN, CDR2 FVKESK. V dropped 4 bases and J dropped 3; count of bases not matched to a gene: 4. CDR3 sequence: CASSPQGANNQPQHF. The CDR3 DNA reads as TGTGCCAGCAGCCCACAGGGGGCTAACAATCAGCCCCAGCATTTT.

The V call is TRBV9, the J call TRBJ2-2, with D possibly matching TRBD2 (6 bases). V was trimmed by 7 bases and J by 0 bases, leaving 7 bases between them. Looked up from germline, CDR1 is SGDLS and CDR2 is YYNGEE. There are 13 residues in the CDR3. As DNA, the CDR3 is TGTGCCAGCGGGAGGTCGAACACCGGGGAGCTGTTTTTT. Protein sequence: CASGRSNTGELFF.

This rearrangement joins TRBV4-1 to TRBJ2-7, with D maybe TRBD1 (6 bases). The CDR3 length is 14 residues. V was shortened by 2 bases and J by 3 bases, with 11 bases between the two germline ends. Per the germline V gene, CDR1 is MGHRA and CDR2 is YSYEKL. CDR3 sequence reads: CASSQPRQVYEQYF. CDR3 DNA sequence: TGCGCCAGCAGCCAACCGAGACAGGTCTACGAGCAGTACTTC.

The rearrangement links TRBV10-3 to TRBJ2-1; 12 bases are a match to TRBD2. Looked up from germline, CDR1 is ENHRY and CDR2 is SYGVKD. The CDR3 consists of 15 residues. V was clipped by 2 bases and J by 8 bases; unmatched bases: 4. This CDR3 is CAISERGLAGDEQFF. For the CDR3, the DNA is TGTGCCATCAGTGAGCGGGGACTAGCGGGTGATGAGCAGTTCTTC.

A single count supports this clone. The rearrangement joins TRBV5-4 to TRBJ2-2, with a tentative D call TRBD1 (6 bases). The CDR3 has 15 residues. V gave up 2 bases and J gave up 3 bases, with 11 bases separating them. Germline V gene sequence: CDR1 SGHNT, CDR2 YYREEE (reference sequence). The DNA of the CDR3 is TGTGCCAGCAGCTTAGGGCAGGGGTACACCGGGGAGCTGTTTTTT. As protein: CASSLGQGYTGELFF.

For this clone: The sample contains more than one DNA sequence encoding this CDR3. The rearrangement uses TRBV30 and TRBJ1-3, with D tentatively TRBD1 (5 bases). The CDR3 runs 15 residues. Trimming took 2 bases from V and 0 from J, leaving 11 bases between them. Germline lookup yields CDR1 GTSNPN and CDR2 SVGIG (reference sequence). The CDR3 nucleotides read TGTGCCTGGAGTCGGGACTCCGGCTCTGGAAACACCATATATTTT. Its protein is CAWSRDSGSGNTIYF.

The chain uses TRBV10-3 and TRBJ2-2, with TRBD2 matching 7 bases. CDR1 and CDR2 from the germline V gene are ENHRY and SYGVKD. The CDR3 length is 14 residues. V lost 7 bases and J lost 2; bases outside the gene matches: 4. Here the CDR3 reads CAITSGPNTGELFF. The CDR3 DNA reads TGTGCCATCACTAGCGGACCTAACACCGGGGAGCTGTTTTTT.

The genes are TRBV2 and TRBJ2-1; 12 bases align to TRBD2. The germline V gene encodes CDR1 SNHLY and CDR2 FYNNEI. With V trimmed by 8 bases and J by 8 bases, 4 bases remained unmatched. CDR3 length: 13 amino acids. CDR3 nucleotides: TGTGCCAGCGGACTAGCGGGATTGTATGAGCAGTTCTTC. Protein sequence: CASGLAGLYEQFF. Based on the CDR3 plus reference TRBV2 and TRBJ2-1, the full variable domain is EPEVTQTPSHQVTQMGQEVILRCVPISNHLYFYWYRQILGQKVEFLVSFYNNEISEKSEIFDDQFSVERPDGSNFTLKIRSTKLEDSAMYFCASGLAGLYEQFFGPGTRLTVL.

The chain employs TRBV10-3 and TRBJ2-1; TRBD2 is a possible D gene (7 bases). The CDR3 extends over 17 amino acids. Trimming took off 4 bases at V and 0 bases at J, with 16 bases between the two ends. CDR1 and CDR2 (germline): ENHRY, SYGVKD. For the CDR3, the DNA is TGTGCCATCAGTGGTTATGCGGGGGCTAGCTCCTACAATGAGCAGTTCTTC. Translated: CAISGYAGASSYNEQFF.

The CDR3 bases are TGTGCCAGCAGCTTAGCCCCGGGACTATCCCCCCTGGAGCAGTACTTC. This gives the protein CASSLAPGLSPLEQYF. The chain combines TRBV7-9 with TRBJ2-7; 7 nucleotides line up with TRBD2. V shed 0 bases, J shed 7 bases, and the junction held 12 bases outside the gene matches. Germline values: CDR1 SEHNR, CDR2 FQNEAQ (reference sequence). The CDR3 loop spans 16 amino acids.

This chain links TRBV28 with TRBJ2-5; D is unresolved. Germline loops: CDR1 MDHEN, CDR2 SYDVKM. V was shortened by 2 bases and J by 1 base, with 5 bases between the two germline ends. The CDR3 is 13 residues long. CDR3 nucleotides: TGTGCCAGCAGTTTACCCGTCCAAGAGACCCAGTACTTC. It yields the protein CASSLPVQETQYF.

The genes are TRBV7-2 and TRBJ2-3, with TRBD2 matching 12 bases. This CDR3 is 19 amino acids long. In germline, CDR1 is SGHTA, CDR2 FQGNSA. The trim removed 5 bases at V and 5 bases at J, leaving 17 bases unmatched. The CDR3, as DNA: TGTGCCAGCAGCCCGAGAGGACTAGCGGGAACAGGGCCCGTAGATACGCAGTATTTT. Protein: CASSPRGLAGTGPVDTQYF.

This clone was seen a single time. This chain uses TRBV2 with TRBJ1-2, with D uncertain. The CDR3 is 13 amino acids. Trimming removed 11 bases from V and 5 bases from J, with 18 bases in between. Germline lookup yields CDR1 SNHLY and CDR2 FYNNEI. The CDR3 bases are TGTGCCGGCGTAAGTCAGCGTATATATGGCTACACCTTC. It is translated as CAGVSQRIYGYTF.

The chain joins TRBV6-5 to TRBJ2-1, with TRBD2 matching over 8 bases. The V and J ends lost 3 bases and 3 bases, in that order; junction bases with no gene match: 4. This CDR3 is built from 15 residues. Looked up from germline, CDR1 is MNHEY and CDR2 is SVGAGI. The CDR3 sequence: CASSYSAGGYNEQFF. The CDR3 coding sequence is TGTGCCAGCAGTTATAGTGCGGGAGGCTACAATGAGCAGTTCTTC.

V gene TRBV30 combines with J gene TRBJ2-7; D perhaps matches TRBD1 (5 bases). This CDR3 has 15 amino acids. Germline V CDR1 and CDR2: GTSNPN, SVGIG (reference sequence). Trimming pared 3 bases from V and 3 bases from J, leaving 18 bases between. CDR3 nucleotide sequence: TGTGCCTGGAGAGGGGTAGGATTTAGTCTCTACGAGCAGTACTTC. It specifies CAWRGVGFSLYEQYF.

This sequence joins TRBV29-1 and TRBJ2-7; 9 nucleotides agree with TRBD2. V lost 4 bases and J lost 4; bases outside the gene matches: 2. The germline CDR1 and CDR2 sequences are SQVTM and ANQGSEA. This CDR3 contains 12 residues. This CDR3 reads CSVVAGVYEQYF. The CDR3 nucleotides are TGCAGCGTTGTAGCGGGAGTTTACGAGCAGTACTTC.

The chain is built from TRBV5-6 and TRBJ1-2, with D tentatively TRBD1 (6 bases). The CDR3 has 13 residues. Trimming shortened V by 0 bases and J by 8 bases, and 11 bases separated the two germline ends. Germline CDR1 reads SGHDT; CDR2 reads YYEEEE. The CDR3 bases are TGTGCCAGCAGCTTGGGCAGGGGAGGAGGCTACACCTTC. It is translated as CASSLGRGGGYTF.

This chain connects TRBV4-3 to TRBJ2-2; TRBD1 aligns across 9 bases. V was clipped by 2 bases and J by 4 bases; unmatched bases: 8. This CDR3 has 17 residues. From germline, CDR1 is LGHNA and CDR2 YSLEER. The CDR3 is CASSQIRTTGGTGELFF. The CDR3 DNA sequence: TGCGCCAGCAGCCAAATAAGGACGACAGGGGGCACCGGGGAGCTGTTTTTT.

V usage is TRBV18 and J usage is TRBJ1-4, with D uncertain. Germline CDR1 and CDR2: KGHSH and LQKENI. The CDR3 length is 14 residues. V was cut by 6 bases and J by 3 bases, with 11 bases left in between. For the CDR3, the DNA is TGTGCCAGCTCCCCCGACGGAGCTAATGAAAAACTGTTTTTT. Protein sequence: CASSPDGANEKLFF.

This clone was observed a single time. The V gene is TRBV18, the J gene TRBJ1-5; TRBD1 matches at 11 bases. The germline gives CDR1 KGHSH, CDR2 LQKENI. V shed 3 bases, J shed 5 bases, and the junction held 3 bases outside the gene matches. The CDR3 is 15 amino acids. For the CDR3, the DNA is TGTGCCAGCTCACCGGACAGGGGGCTCGATCAGCCCCAGCATTTT. Encoded protein: CASSPDRGLDQPQHF. The full variable domain, completed using reference TRBV18 and TRBJ1-5, is NAGVMQNPRHLVRRRGQEARLRCSPMKGHSHVYWYRQLPEEGLKFMVYLQKENIIDESGMPKERFSAEFPKEGPSILRIQQVVRGDSAAYFCASSPDRGLDQPQHFGDGTRLSIL.

The CDR3 sequence is CSARAYNEQFF. CDR3 DNA sequence: TGCAGTGCTAGGGCCTACAATGAGCAGTTCTTC. V usage is TRBV20-1 and J usage is TRBJ2-1; the D is unclear. The CDR3 runs 11 residues. V dropped 3 bases and J dropped 2 bases, with 2 bases sitting between them. Germline assignment: CDR1 DFQATT and CDR2 SNEGSKA (reference sequence).